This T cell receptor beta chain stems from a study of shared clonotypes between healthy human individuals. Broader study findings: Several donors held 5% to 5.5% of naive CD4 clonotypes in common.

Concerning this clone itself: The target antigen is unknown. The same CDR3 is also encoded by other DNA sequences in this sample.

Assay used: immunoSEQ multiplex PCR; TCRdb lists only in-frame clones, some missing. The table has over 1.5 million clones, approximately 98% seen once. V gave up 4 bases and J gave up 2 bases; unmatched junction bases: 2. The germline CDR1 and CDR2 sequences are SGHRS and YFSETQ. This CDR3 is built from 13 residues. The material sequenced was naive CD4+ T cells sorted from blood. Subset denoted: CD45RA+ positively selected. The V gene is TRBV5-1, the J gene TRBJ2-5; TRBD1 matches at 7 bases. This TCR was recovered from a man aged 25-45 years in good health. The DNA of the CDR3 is TGCGCCAGCAGCCGGGACAGTCAAGAGACCCAGTACTTC. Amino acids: CASSRDSQETQYF.